Detailed here is one TCR beta chain. These data come from a study of blood T cell repertoires in COVID-19. Study context: Sources were T cells, B-cell-depleted T cells, or PBMCs; the material itself was cDNA or gDNA.

The age range of participants was 18 to 89 years, with residence in some 25 US areas. Symptom resolution, clearance, or two negative PCRs marked donors in Cohort 3 as recovered. The data were produced by immunoSEQ multiplex PCR, yet TCRdb's version contains in-frame clones alone and is incomplete. The data hold about 400,000 clones, with nearly 90% observed a single time. The CDR3 sequence is 13 residues long. The germline V gene has CDR1 WSHSY and CDR2 SAAADI. Trimming removed 2 bases from V and 4 bases from J, with 8 bases in between. The sample was PBMCs or T cells enriched from blood (not recorded which). The receptor was derived from a woman in her 30s who had recovered from COVID-19. V usage is TRBV10-2 and J usage is TRBJ1-2; D remains unclear. CDR3 sequence reads: CASSEVSSYGYTF. The CDR3 nucleotides are TGCGCCAGCAGTGAGGTTTCTAGCTATGGCTACACCTTC.